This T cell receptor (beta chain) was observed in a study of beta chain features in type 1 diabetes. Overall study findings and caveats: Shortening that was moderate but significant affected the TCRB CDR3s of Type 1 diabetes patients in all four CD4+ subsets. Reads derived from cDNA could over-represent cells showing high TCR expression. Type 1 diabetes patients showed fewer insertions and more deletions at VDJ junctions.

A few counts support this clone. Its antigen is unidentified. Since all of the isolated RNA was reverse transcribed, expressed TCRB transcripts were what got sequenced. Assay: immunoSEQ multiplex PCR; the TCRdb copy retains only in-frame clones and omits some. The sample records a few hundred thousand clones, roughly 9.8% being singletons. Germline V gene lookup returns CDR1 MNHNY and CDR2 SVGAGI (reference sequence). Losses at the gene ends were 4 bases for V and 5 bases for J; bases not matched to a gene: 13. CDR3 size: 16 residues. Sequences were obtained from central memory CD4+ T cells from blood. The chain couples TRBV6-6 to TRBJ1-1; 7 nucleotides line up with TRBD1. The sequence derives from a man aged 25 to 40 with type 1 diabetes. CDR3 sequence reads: CASSSDRVLLRTEAFF. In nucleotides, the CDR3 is TGTGCCAGCAGTTCCGACAGGGTTCTACTGCGGACTGAAGCTTTCTTT.